The rows below give T cell receptor beta chains drawn from one sample of a study of CD8 T cells in Susac syndrome. TCRdb re-called the immunoSEQ multiplex PCR reads through MiXCR, storing one row per CDR3 protein. The sample holds 200,000 to 250,000 distinct CDR3 sequences, 94% seen once. The sample taken for sequencing was CD4+ T cells from PBMCs. These TCRs come from a human donor with Susac syndrome. Each CDR3 is given with its conserved first and last residue. Each record gives: D gene, clone size, J gene, V gene, CDR3 DNA, CDR3 protein. A D gene is named only where the DNA matches it firmly. The size of a clone is reported for some rows only, either as once, few or many, or as a class for expanded clones.

TRBD1 | - | TRBJ2-3 | TRBV7-6 | TGTGCCAGCAGCTTCCCGGGACAGGGTAACACAGATACGCAGTATTTT | CASSFPGQGNTDTQYF
TRBD1 | - | TRBJ2-5 | TRBV6-1 | TGTGCCAGCAGAGACATCGGGACAGGCCCAGGCCAAGAGACCCAGTACTTC | CASRDIGTGPGQETQYF
- | - | TRBJ2-3 | TRBV12-3/TRBV12-4 | TGTGCCAGCACCCCGATTGGCCCGGGGAACACAGATACGCAGTATTTT | CASTPIGPGNTDTQYF
TRBD2 | once | TRBJ2-1 | TRBV2 | TGTGCCAGCACCCAAGGGGGGACTAGCGGGGGCCACTATTACAATGAGCAGTTCTTC | CASTQGGTSGGHYYNEQFF
- | - | TRBJ1-6 | TRBV7-3 | TGTGCCAGCAGCTTAGTTCTACCCCTCCACTTT | CASSLVLPLHF
TRBD2 | - | TRBJ2-3 | TRBV20-1 | TGCAGTGCTAAAATGGGGGGGACAGATACGCAGTATTTT | CSAKMGGTDTQYF
- | - | TRBJ2-3 | TRBV5-1 | TGCGCCAGCAGGGGAGTCCGGGACGCCACAGATACGCAGTATTTT | CASRGVRDATDTQYF
TRBD2 | - | TRBJ2-2 | TRBV6-2/TRBV6-3 | TGTGCCAGCAGTCCTCAGCGGGGGGGCATTTCGAACACCGGGGAGCTGTTTTTT | CASSPQRGGISNTGELFF
TRBD1 | - | TRBJ2-3 | TRBV4-1 | TGCGCCAGCAGCCCAATAACGACAGGGGGCTCAGATACGCAGTATTTT | CASSPITTGGSDTQYF
- | - | TRBJ2-4 | TRBV5-1 | TGCGCCAGCAGCTTGTCAGGGGTGGCCAACATTCAGTACTTC | CASSLSGVANIQYF
- | - | TRBJ1-1 | TRBV4-3 | TGCGCCAGCAGCCGAGGAGGACTCCCTATTTTCACTGAAGCTTTCTTT | CASSRGGLPIFTEAFF
TRBD1 | - | TRBJ2-3 | TRBV5-4 | TGTGCCAGCAGACCGACAGGGTCCACAGATACGCAGTATTTT | CASRPTGSTDTQYF
- | - | TRBJ1-5 | TRBV12-3/TRBV12-4 | TGTGCCAGCAGCCTAAGGGAAGTGAGCAATCAGCCCCAGCATTTT | CASSLREVSNQPQHF
TRBD2 | - | TRBJ2-7 | TRBV6-5 | TGTGCCAGCAGTTACCTCGGGAGGGAAGGCGAGCAGTACTTC | CASSYLGREGEQYF
- | - | TRBJ2-3 | TRBV24-1 | TGTGCCACCAGTAGTCCCTTTAGCACAGATACGCAGTATTTT | CATSSPFSTDTQYF
- | - | TRBJ2-3 | TRBV7-2 | TGTGCCAGCAGCTTACAACTACCCACAGATACGCAGTATTTT | CASSLQLPTDTQYF
- | - | TRBJ1-2 | TRBV28 | TGTGCCAGCAGGAGGGACTATGGCTACACCTTC | CASRRDYGYTF